Listed below are T cell receptor beta chains from one sample, sequenced in a study of CD8+CD57+ T cells in acquired aplastic anemia. Using its own MiXCR run on the reads, TCRdb lists one record per CDR3 protein. The table has under 350,000 distinct CDR3 sequences, 45% to 65% seen once. The specimen sequenced was sorted CD4+, CD8+, or CD8+CD57+ T cells (not recorded which) from PBMCs. The receptors shown here come from a human donor with aplastic anemia. Both conserved end residues are part of each CDR3. The order of the fields is clone size, J gene, D gene, V gene, CDR3 protein, CDR3 DNA. The D gene is left open where the match is weak. The size of a clone is reported for some rows only, either as once, few or many, or as a class for expanded clones.

abundance: -; j_gene: TRBJ1-6; d_gene: TRBD1; v_gene: TRBV7-2; CDR3aa: CASSLSQGAQSPLHF; CDR3nt: TGTGCCAGCAGCTTAAGTCAGGGGGCACAGTCACCCCTCCACTTT
abundance: few; j_gene: TRBJ2-7; d_gene: -; v_gene: TRBV6-1; CDR3aa: CASSLQILRAEQYF; CDR3nt: TGTGCCAGCAGTTTGCAGATTTTACGAGCCGAGCAGTACTTC
abundance: -; j_gene: TRBJ2-1; d_gene: -; v_gene: TRBV5-1; CDR3aa: CASSLTAGEQFF; CDR3nt: TGCGCCAGCAGCTTGACGGCGGGTGAGCAGTTCTTC
abundance: -; j_gene: TRBJ2-2; d_gene: -; v_gene: TRBV7-9; CDR3aa: CASKGLGELFF; CDR3nt: TGTGCCAGCAAAGGATTAGGGGAGCTGTTTTTT
abundance: few; j_gene: TRBJ1-3; d_gene: -; v_gene: TRBV2; CDR3aa: CASSGTLSGNTIYF; CDR3nt: TGTGCCAGCTCAGGCACGCTCTCTGGAAACACCATATATTTT
abundance: -; j_gene: TRBJ2-5; d_gene: -; v_gene: TRBV24-1; CDR3aa: CATSDEQGPQETQYF; CDR3nt: TGTGCCACCAGTGATGAACAGGGTCCACAAGAGACCCAGTACTTC
abundance: many; j_gene: TRBJ1-5; d_gene: TRBD1; v_gene: TRBV6-2/TRBV6-3; CDR3aa: CASSYGTAENQPQHF; CDR3nt: TGTGCCAGCAGTTACGGGACAGCTGAGAATCAGCCCCAGCATTTT
abundance: -; j_gene: TRBJ1-1; d_gene: -; v_gene: TRBV6-1; CDR3aa: CASRGGGNTEAFF; CDR3nt: TGTGCCAGCAGGGGGGGAGGGAACACTGAAGCTTTCTTT
abundance: many; j_gene: TRBJ2-2; d_gene: TRBD2; v_gene: TRBV7-9; CDR3aa: CASRAGTSGNRGTGELFF; CDR3nt: TGTGCCAGCAGGGCCGGGACTAGCGGGAATCGGGGCACCGGGGAGCTGTTTTTT
abundance: -; j_gene: TRBJ1-5; d_gene: -; v_gene: TRBV9; CDR3aa: CASSGAAGYSNQPQHF; CDR3nt: TGTGCCAGCAGCGGGGCGGCCGGATATAGCAATCAGCCCCAGCATTTT
abundance: -; j_gene: TRBJ1-2; d_gene: TRBD1; v_gene: TRBV2; CDR3aa: CASSERTGVNYGYTF; CDR3nt: TGTGCCAGCAGTGAGAGGACAGGGGTTAACTATGGCTACACCTTC
abundance: -; j_gene: TRBJ2-1; d_gene: TRBD1; v_gene: TRBV6-4; CDR3aa: CASSVTGQYNEQFF; CDR3nt: TGTGCCAGCAGTGTCACGGGACAGTACAATGAGCAGTTCTTC
abundance: -; j_gene: TRBJ2-5; d_gene: -; v_gene: TRBV20-1; CDR3aa: CSARVIGEGETQYF; CDR3nt: TGCAGTGCTAGAGTAATCGGGGAAGGGGAGACCCAGTACTTC
abundance: few; j_gene: TRBJ1-5; d_gene: -; v_gene: TRBV24-1; CDR3aa: CATNSGGEAQHF; CDR3nt: TGTGCCACCAATTCGGGAGGAGAGGCCCAGCATTTT
abundance: -; j_gene: TRBJ2-1; d_gene: -; v_gene: TRBV10-2; CDR3aa: CASSGHNERFF; CDR3nt: TGCGCCAGCAGTGGGCACAATGAGCGGTTCTTC
abundance: once; j_gene: TRBJ2-2; d_gene: -; v_gene: TRBV9; CDR3aa: CASSVGGWRDTGELFF; CDR3nt: TGTGCCAGCAGCGTAGGGGGTTGGAGGGACACCGGGGAGCTGTTTTTT
abundance: few; j_gene: TRBJ2-2; d_gene: TRBD2; v_gene: TRBV14; CDR3aa: CASSLGTSGELFF; CDR3nt: TGTGCCAGCAGCTTAGGGACTAGCGGGGAGCTGTTTTTT
abundance: -; j_gene: TRBJ2-1; d_gene: -; v_gene: TRBV9; CDR3aa: CASSAPGEQFF; CDR3nt: TGTGCCAGCAGCGCCCCCGGGGAACAGTTCTTC
abundance: -; j_gene: TRBJ2-1; d_gene: -; v_gene: TRBV24-1; CDR3aa: CATSDAGASGNEQFF; CDR3nt: TGTGCCACCAGTGACGCCGGCGCCTCCGGCAATGAGCAGTTCTTC
abundance: -; j_gene: TRBJ2-2; d_gene: TRBD2; v_gene: TRBV7-9; CDR3aa: CASSPILAGGYTGELFF; CDR3nt: TGTGCCAGCAGCCCTATTCTAGCGGGAGGGTACACCGGGGAGCTGTTTTTT
abundance: few; j_gene: TRBJ2-1; d_gene: -; v_gene: TRBV7-2; CDR3aa: CASSRARVSYNEQFF; CDR3nt: TGTGCCAGCAGCCGTGCACGTGTTTCCTACAATGAGCAGTTCTTC
abundance: -; j_gene: TRBJ2-5; d_gene: -; v_gene: TRBV5-1; CDR3aa: CASSLARQLGETQYF; CDR3nt: TGCGCCAGCAGCTTGGCTCGCCAGCTGGGAGAGACCCAGTACTTC
abundance: many; j_gene: TRBJ2-5; d_gene: TRBD2; v_gene: TRBV3-1; CDR3aa: CASSPGLRDRETQYF; CDR3nt: TGTGCCAGCAGCCCGGGACTACGGGATCGAGAGACCCAGTACTTC
abundance: -; j_gene: TRBJ1-1; d_gene: -; v_gene: TRBV9; CDR3aa: CASSAGTLNTEAFF; CDR3nt: TGTGCCAGCAGCGCCGGGACACTGAACACTGAAGCTTTCTTT
abundance: many; j_gene: TRBJ2-1; d_gene: TRBD2; v_gene: TRBV19; CDR3aa: CASKGQGGRGNEQFF; CDR3nt: TGTGCCAGTAAGGGTCAGGGCGGGAGGGGCAATGAGCAGTTCTTC
abundance: few; j_gene: TRBJ1-6; d_gene: -; v_gene: TRBV20-1; CDR3aa: CSARDAGSPLHF; CDR3nt: TGCAGTGCTAGAGATGCAGGCTCACCCCTCCACTTT
abundance: -; j_gene: TRBJ2-7; d_gene: TRBD1; v_gene: TRBV10-3; CDR3aa: CAIRPTGVFSYEQYF; CDR3nt: TGTGCCATCAGACCCACAGGGGTCTTCTCCTACGAGCAGTACTTC
abundance: -; j_gene: TRBJ2-2; d_gene: -; v_gene: TRBV20-1; CDR3aa: CSASATGELFF; CDR3nt: TGCAGTGCTAGCGCCACAGGGGAGCTGTTTTTT
abundance: -; j_gene: TRBJ2-7; d_gene: TRBD1; v_gene: TRBV2; CDR3aa: CAIREDRELAYEQYF; CDR3nt: TGTGCCATCAGGGAGGACAGGGAACTGGCCTACGAGCAGTACTTC
abundance: -; j_gene: TRBJ2-3; d_gene: TRBD1; v_gene: TRBV24-1; CDR3aa: CATSVEGQGTDTQYF; CDR3nt: TGTGCCACCAGTGTTGAGGGACAGGGCACAGATACGCAGTATTTT
abundance: -; j_gene: TRBJ1-1; d_gene: -; v_gene: TRBV10-3; CDR3aa: CAISDIAGAGVDTEAFF; CDR3nt: TGTGCCATCAGTGACATAGCGGGAGCGGGGGTGGACACTGAAGCTTTCTTT